A selection of T cell receptor beta chains follows, all from one sample in a study of OX40 agonist ivuxolimab in advanced cancers. TCRdb's table, derived via immunoSEQ multiplex PCR, lists solely in-frame clones and lacks some. The table records 65,000 to 80,000 clones, 85% to 95% of them present only once. Sample: CD4+ or CD8+ T cells sorted from blood, taken in a trial of the OX40 agonist ivuxolimab. These receptors were obtained from an adult with an advanced solid tumor such as melanoma, head and neck, liver or kidney cancer. Each CDR3 is given with its conserved first and last residue. Fields, in order: V gene, clone size, J gene, D gene, CDR3 DNA, CDR3 protein. D genes are given only for firm matches. Size is stated for part of the rows, as once, few or many counts, or as a class when the clone is expanded.

V gene: TRBV5-1; clone size: -; J gene: TRBJ1-1; D gene: -; CDR3 DNA: TGCGCCAGCAGCTTGTCCCTGAACACTGAAGCTTTCTTT; CDR3 protein: CASSLSLNTEAFF
V gene: TRBV7-8; clone size: -; J gene: TRBJ2-1; D gene: -; CDR3 DNA: TGTGCCAGCAGCCCAGCTGGGGGGTTGGATGAGCAGTTCTTC; CDR3 protein: CASSPAGGLDEQFF
V gene: TRBV27; clone size: few; J gene: TRBJ1-1; D gene: -; CDR3 DNA: TGTGCCAGCAGTTTAGGCTTGCACACTGAAGCTTTCTTT; CDR3 protein: CASSLGLHTEAFF
V gene: TRBV9; clone size: -; J gene: TRBJ2-7; D gene: -; CDR3 DNA: TGTGCCAGCAGCGTAGGGGGCGAGCAGTACTTC; CDR3 protein: CASSVGGEQYF
V gene: TRBV11-3; clone size: -; J gene: TRBJ2-7; D gene: -; CDR3 DNA: TGTGCCAGCAGCTCCGGGGATTACGAGCAGTACTTC; CDR3 protein: CASSSGDYEQYF
V gene: TRBV7-6; clone size: -; J gene: TRBJ2-7; D gene: -; CDR3 DNA: TGTGCCAGCAGCTGGACCGGGGAATACGAGCAGTACTTC; CDR3 protein: CASSWTGEYEQYF
V gene: TRBV27; clone size: -; J gene: TRBJ1-3; D gene: -; CDR3 DNA: TGTGCCAGCAGTTCGAACATTGGCTCTGGAAACACCATATATTTT; CDR3 protein: CASSSNIGSGNTIYF
V gene: TRBV11-3; clone size: -; J gene: TRBJ2-3; D gene: -; CDR3 DNA: TGTGCCAGCAGCTTGCGCGGGGAGGCCAATACGCAGTATTTT; CDR3 protein: CASSLRGEANTQYF
V gene: TRBV29-1; clone size: -; J gene: TRBJ2-2; D gene: -; CDR3 DNA: TGCAGCGTTTTTGCGAACACCGGGGAGCTGTTTTTT; CDR3 protein: CSVFANTGELFF
V gene: TRBV7-9; clone size: -; J gene: TRBJ2-1; D gene: TRBD1; CDR3 DNA: TGTGCCAGCAGCCTAGTTTGGACAGGGGCGGGCTACAATGAGCAGTTCTTC; CDR3 protein: CASSLVWTGAGYNEQFF
V gene: TRBV9; clone size: -; J gene: TRBJ2-1; D gene: TRBD2; CDR3 DNA: TGTGCCAGCACCCGTAGCCCACTAGCGGGGGGACTAAATGAGCAGTTCTTC; CDR3 protein: CASTRSPLAGGLNEQFF
V gene: TRBV6-5; clone size: -; J gene: TRBJ2-1; D gene: TRBD2; CDR3 DNA: TGTGCCAGCAGTACTAGCGGGGCTCCCTACAATGAGCAGTTCTTC; CDR3 protein: CASSTSGAPYNEQFF
V gene: TRBV27; clone size: -; J gene: TRBJ2-1; D gene: TRBD1; CDR3 DNA: TGTGCCAGCAGTTTAGTCGACAGGGCCCATGAGCAGTTCTTC; CDR3 protein: CASSLVDRAHEQFF
V gene: TRBV7-9; clone size: -; J gene: TRBJ2-3; D gene: -; CDR3 DNA: TGTGCCAGCAGCTTAGTAGGCGGGGACGTTGGGGCAGATACGCAGTATTTT; CDR3 protein: CASSLVGGDVGADTQYF
V gene: TRBV11-2; clone size: -; J gene: TRBJ2-3; D gene: -; CDR3 DNA: TGTGCCAGCAGCTGGTCTACAGGATACACAGATACGCAGTATTTT; CDR3 protein: CASSWSTGYTDTQYF
V gene: TRBV27; clone size: once; J gene: TRBJ2-5; D gene: -; CDR3 DNA: TGTGCCAGCAGTTTAAGTCCCCAGGAGACCCAGTACTTC; CDR3 protein: CASSLSPQETQYF
V gene: TRBV10-2; clone size: -; J gene: TRBJ2-7; D gene: TRBD2; CDR3 DNA: TGCGCCAGCAGTGATCAGGGACTAGTTACCTATCTTCGGTACTTC; CDR3 protein: CASSDQGLVTYLRYF
V gene: TRBV7-9; clone size: -; J gene: TRBJ2-7; D gene: -; CDR3 DNA: TGTGCCAGCAGCCAGCAGGGTATCGGGACCCCCTACGAGCAGTACTTC; CDR3 protein: CASSQQGIGTPYEQYF
V gene: TRBV19; clone size: -; J gene: TRBJ2-7; D gene: -; CDR3 DNA: TGTGCCAGTAGTTTCGGGTCCTCCTACGAGCAGTACTTC; CDR3 protein: CASSFGSSYEQYF
V gene: TRBV10-3; clone size: -; J gene: TRBJ1-4; D gene: -; CDR3 DNA: TGTGCCATCAGTGAGTCGGTTTCCAGTGGTGAAAAACTGTTTTTT; CDR3 protein: CAISESVSSGEKLFF
V gene: TRBV9; clone size: -; J gene: TRBJ2-3; D gene: -; CDR3 DNA: TGTGCCAGCAGCCCCCCGGGGGGCACAGATACGCAGTATTTT; CDR3 protein: CASSPPGGTDTQYF
V gene: TRBV11-2; clone size: -; J gene: TRBJ1-5; D gene: -; CDR3 DNA: TGTGCCAGCAGCCCAGGGCTTGGACAGCCCCAGCATTTT; CDR3 protein: CASSPGLGQPQHF
V gene: TRBV6-6; clone size: -; J gene: TRBJ1-1; D gene: -; CDR3 DNA: TGTGCCAGCAGTTACTCGGAGGGTAGGGACACTGAAGCTTTCTTT; CDR3 protein: CASSYSEGRDTEAFF
V gene: TRBV7-2; clone size: -; J gene: TRBJ2-3; D gene: -; CDR3 DNA: TGTGCCAGCAGCTTATGGGGGGCAGATACGCAGTATTTT; CDR3 protein: CASSLWGADTQYF
V gene: TRBV6-1; clone size: -; J gene: TRBJ1-5; D gene: -; CDR3 DNA: TGTGCCAGCAGTGAAATGGGCCCCAATCAGCCCCAGCATTTT; CDR3 protein: CASSEMGPNQPQHF
V gene: TRBV10-3; clone size: -; J gene: TRBJ2-1; D gene: TRBD2; CDR3 DNA: TGTGCCATCAGTGAACTAGCGGGGGCGTCTACGGAGCAGTTCTTC; CDR3 protein: CAISELAGASTEQFF
V gene: TRBV25-1; clone size: -; J gene: TRBJ1-3; D gene: TRBD1; CDR3 DNA: TGTGCCAGCACCCCCGGGGCAGGGGGCTCCTCTGGAAACACCATATATTTT; CDR3 protein: CASTPGAGGSSGNTIYF
V gene: TRBV4-3; clone size: -; J gene: TRBJ2-1; D gene: -; CDR3 DNA: TGCGCCAGCAGCCAAGAGTGGAATGAGCAGTTCTTC; CDR3 protein: CASSQEWNEQFF
V gene: TRBV30; clone size: -; J gene: TRBJ1-1; D gene: -; CDR3 DNA: TGTGCCTGGGACCGGGACTATAACACTGAAGCTTTCTTT; CDR3 protein: CAWDRDYNTEAFF
V gene: TRBV27; clone size: -; J gene: TRBJ2-3; D gene: TRBD2; CDR3 DNA: TGTGCCAGCAGCCACCCGGTCCTAGCGGGGTCAGATACGCAGTATTTT; CDR3 protein: CASSHPVLAGSDTQYF
V gene: TRBV5-1; clone size: -; J gene: TRBJ1-5; D gene: TRBD1; CDR3 DNA: TGCGCCAGCAGCTTGGAGGGGGCCCCCAATCAGCCCCAGCATTTT; CDR3 protein: CASSLEGAPNQPQHF
V gene: TRBV19; clone size: -; J gene: TRBJ2-7; D gene: -; CDR3 DNA: TGTGCCAGTAGTATAGTTCTTCGACAAGACCACTACGAGCAGTACTTC; CDR3 protein: CASSIVLRQDHYEQYF
V gene: TRBV7-6; clone size: -; J gene: TRBJ2-1; D gene: -; CDR3 DNA: TGTGCCAGCAGCCCCCCAGGCGCTTACAATGAGCAGTTCTTC; CDR3 protein: CASSPPGAYNEQFF
V gene: TRBV6-7; clone size: -; J gene: TRBJ2-1; D gene: -; CDR3 DNA: TGTGCCAGCAGTTACTCGGCCAGTCGGGAATACAATGAGCAGTTCTTC; CDR3 protein: CASSYSASREYNEQFF
V gene: TRBV29-1; clone size: -; J gene: TRBJ1-3; D gene: TRBD1; CDR3 DNA: TGCAGCGCCGCAGGGGGGAGAGGAAACACCATATATTTT; CDR3 protein: CSAAGGRGNTIYF
V gene: TRBV7-9; clone size: -; J gene: TRBJ2-1; D gene: -; CDR3 DNA: TGTGCCAGCAGCCCATCTACTAGGTTTGGTGAGCAGTTCTTC; CDR3 protein: CASSPSTRFGEQFF
V gene: TRBV7-8; clone size: -; J gene: TRBJ1-2; D gene: -; CDR3 DNA: TGTGCCAGCAGCTTGGACCCCTATGGCTACACCTTC; CDR3 protein: CASSLDPYGYTF
V gene: TRBV5-6; clone size: -; J gene: TRBJ1-5; D gene: -; CDR3 DNA: TGTGCCAGCAGCCAGGGGAATCAGCCCCAGCATTTT; CDR3 protein: CASSQGNQPQHF
V gene: TRBV7-6; clone size: -; J gene: TRBJ1-6; D gene: -; CDR3 DNA: TGTGCCAGCAGCTCAAAAGGGGGGTCGAGTTCACCCCTCCACTTT; CDR3 protein: CASSSKGGSSSPLHF
V gene: TRBV7-2; clone size: -; J gene: TRBJ2-7; D gene: TRBD2; CDR3 DNA: TGTGCCAGCAGCTTATTTGGCGGGGGGAAATACGAGCAGTACTTC; CDR3 protein: CASSLFGGGKYEQYF
V gene: TRBV29-1; clone size: -; J gene: TRBJ1-2; D gene: -; CDR3 DNA: TGCAGCGTTTCTCACAGTTGGGATGGCTACACCTTC; CDR3 protein: CSVSHSWDGYTF
V gene: TRBV11-3; clone size: -; J gene: TRBJ1-1; D gene: TRBD1; CDR3 DNA: TGTGCCAGCAGCCCGGGACAGGGAGTTGAAGCTTTCTTT; CDR3 protein: CASSPGQGVEAFF
V gene: TRBV7-9; clone size: -; J gene: TRBJ1-4; D gene: -; CDR3 DNA: TGTGCCAGCAGGACCGGGGTTCTAGGGCGATCAACTAATGAAAAACTGTTTTTT; CDR3 protein: CASRTGVLGRSTNEKLFF
V gene: TRBV6-1; clone size: once; J gene: TRBJ1-3; D gene: -; CDR3 DNA: TGTGCCAGCAGAAAGTTGAGCTCTGGAAACACCATATATTTT; CDR3 protein: CASRKLSSGNTIYF
V gene: TRBV5-1; clone size: few; J gene: TRBJ2-2; D gene: -; CDR3 DNA: TGCGCCAGCAGCCCTCTCCAGGGGACGGCCGGGGAGCTGTTTTTT; CDR3 protein: CASSPLQGTAGELFF
V gene: TRBV5-6; clone size: -; J gene: TRBJ2-1; D gene: -; CDR3 DNA: TGTGCCAGCAGCTGGGGGCCGGGGAATGAGCAGTTCTTC; CDR3 protein: CASSWGPGNEQFF
V gene: TRBV15; clone size: -; J gene: TRBJ1-1; D gene: TRBD1; CDR3 DNA: TGTGCCACCAGCGTAGACAGGGCTTCGAACACTGAAGCTTTCTTT; CDR3 protein: CATSVDRASNTEAFF
V gene: TRBV7-3; clone size: -; J gene: TRBJ1-1; D gene: TRBD1; CDR3 DNA: TGTGCCAGCAGCTTAAAGACAGGGGACACTGAAGCTTTCTTT; CDR3 protein: CASSLKTGDTEAFF
V gene: TRBV20-1; clone size: -; J gene: TRBJ1-1; D gene: -; CDR3 DNA: TGCAGTGCTACCGACACTGAAGCTTTCTTT; CDR3 protein: CSATDTEAFF
V gene: TRBV2; clone size: once; J gene: TRBJ2-7; D gene: -; CDR3 DNA: TGTGCCAGCAGTTTACCGAACGCGGGCATTTTCTTC; CDR3 protein: CASSLPNAGIFF